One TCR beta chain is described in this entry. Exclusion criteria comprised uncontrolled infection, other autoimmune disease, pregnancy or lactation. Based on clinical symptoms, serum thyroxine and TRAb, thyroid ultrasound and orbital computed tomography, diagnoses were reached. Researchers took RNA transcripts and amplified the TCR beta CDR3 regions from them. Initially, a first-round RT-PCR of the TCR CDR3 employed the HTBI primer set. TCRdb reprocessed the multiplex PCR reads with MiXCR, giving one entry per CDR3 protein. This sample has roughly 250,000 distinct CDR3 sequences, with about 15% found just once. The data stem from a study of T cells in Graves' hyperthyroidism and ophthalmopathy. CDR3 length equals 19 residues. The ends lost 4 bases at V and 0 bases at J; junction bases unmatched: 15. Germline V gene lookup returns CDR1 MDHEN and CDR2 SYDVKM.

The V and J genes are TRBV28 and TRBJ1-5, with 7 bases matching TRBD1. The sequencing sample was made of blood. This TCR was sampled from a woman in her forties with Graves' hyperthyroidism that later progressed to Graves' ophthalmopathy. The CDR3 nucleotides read TGTGCCAGCAGTTATAGGCTAGGACAGGACCCTCATAGCAATCAGCCCCAGCATTTT. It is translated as CASSYRLGQDPHSNQPQHF.